This T cell receptor beta chain was found in a study of graft-versus-host responses after intestinal transplantation. The ends were cut back, 1 base at V and 4 bases at J, with 13 bases in the middle. Germline assignment: CDR1 MGHRA and CDR2 YSYEKL. This CDR3 comprises 15 residues. In the case of this clone: The antigen is undetermined.

Measured with immunoSEQ multiplex PCR; TCRdb has only the in-frame clones, and not every one. The sample holds about 84,000 clones; under 95% are singletons and the top ten take approximately 0.32%. The source material was unstimulated CD4+ T cells sorted from spleen or lymph node cells, sampled before transplant. The V call is TRBV4-1, the J call TRBJ2-5; weak D call: TRBD2 (6 bases). This clonotype was obtained from a human donor who was the organ donor for an intestinal transplant. As DNA, the CDR3 is TGCGCCAGCAGCCAAGGGGGGGTGCGCGGAGAGACCCAGTACTTC. Its translation is CASSQGGVRGETQYF.